Sequencing of this TCR beta chain was carried out in a study of response to subunit inactivated influenza vaccine (dated by TCRdb to the late 2010s). Describing the broader study: To follow how T cells responded to a trivalent subunit inactivated influenza vaccine, the researchers relied on deep quantitative profiling of the T cell receptor repertoire. Results and caveats for the whole study, not just this receptor: The authors proposed that each seasonal influenza vaccination may bring in only a limited number of new T cells.

Library method: RT-PCR. The data were produced on an Illumina HiSeq 2500. In-frame beta chains were kept once TCRdb had trimmed the public reads at Q25 with fastp and called clones with MiXCR. Rows merge per CDR3 protein into single entries with the most common DNA and genes. This sample holds 800,000 to 1,000,000 distinct CDR3 sequences; over 20% were observed only once. The ten largest clones add up to approximately 10% of the sample. V sheds 5 bases and J sheds 6 bases, leaving 10 bases between their ends. CDR1 and CDR2 are read off the germline V gene as SGHTA and FQGNSA. There are 13 amino acids in the CDR3, from cysteine to phenylalanine inclusive. The retained sequence is limited to the CDR3, 39 bases, with the frame set at the first base. In the case of this clonotype: The target of this receptor is not known. No qualities accompany the bases; no much larger clone lies one base away.

The receptor comes from a man aged 50 or older who received an inactivated influenza vaccine. Donor details come from another sample of the same person, matched by shared clones. The chain couples TRBV7-2 to TRBJ2-2; the D gene assignment is ambiguous. The sample consisted of PBMCs from blood, taken 5 days after vaccination. The DNA sequence follows: TGTGCCAGCAGCCCAATAGGCTCCGGGGAGCTGTTTTTT. Protein translation: CASSPIGSGELFF.